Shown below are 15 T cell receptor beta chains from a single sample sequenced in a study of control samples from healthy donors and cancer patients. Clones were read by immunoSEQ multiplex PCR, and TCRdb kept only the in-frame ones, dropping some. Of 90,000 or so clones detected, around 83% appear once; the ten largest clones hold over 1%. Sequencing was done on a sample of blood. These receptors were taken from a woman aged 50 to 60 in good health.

The CDR3 loop reads CASSETVISNQPQHF. CDR3 bases: TGTGCCAGCAGTGAAACTGTTATTAGCAATCAGCCCCAGCATTTT. The chain combines TRBV2 with TRBJ1-5; D call uncertain. This CDR3 region has 15 residues. CDR1 and CDR2 (germline): SNHLY, FYNNEI. Trimming took 2 bases from V and 0 from J, leaving 8 bases between them.

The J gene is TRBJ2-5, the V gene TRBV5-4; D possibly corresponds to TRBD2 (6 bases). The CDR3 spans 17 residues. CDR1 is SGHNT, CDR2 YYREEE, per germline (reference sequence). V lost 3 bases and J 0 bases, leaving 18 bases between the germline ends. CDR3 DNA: TGTGCCAGCAGCTCTGATCCGGGACTCGGGTACCAAGAGACCCAGTACTTC. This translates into CASSSDPGLGYQETQYF. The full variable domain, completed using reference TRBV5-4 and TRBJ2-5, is ETGVTQSPTHLIKTRGQQVTLRCSSQSGHNTVSWYQQALGQGPQFIFQYYREEENGRGNFPPRFSGLQFPNYSSELNVNALELDDSALYLCASSSDPGLGYQETQYFGPGTRLLVL.

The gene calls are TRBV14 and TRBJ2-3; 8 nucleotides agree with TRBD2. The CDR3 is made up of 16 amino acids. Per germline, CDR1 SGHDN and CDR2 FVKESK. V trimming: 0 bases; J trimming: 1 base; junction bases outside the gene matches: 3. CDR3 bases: TGTGCCAGCAGCCAAGATTCAGCGGGGGGCACAGATACGCAGTATTTT. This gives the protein CASSQDSAGGTDTQYF.

This CDR3 is CASSYTGTSANEQFF. The CDR3, as DNA: TGTGCCAGCAGCTATACCGGGACTAGCGCCAATGAGCAGTTCTTC. This sequence joins TRBV7-2 and TRBJ2-1, with 10 bases fitting TRBD2. From germline, CDR1 is SGHTA and CDR2 FQGNSA. V gave up 4 bases and J gave up 6 bases; unmatched junction bases: 6. The CDR3 covers 15 residues.

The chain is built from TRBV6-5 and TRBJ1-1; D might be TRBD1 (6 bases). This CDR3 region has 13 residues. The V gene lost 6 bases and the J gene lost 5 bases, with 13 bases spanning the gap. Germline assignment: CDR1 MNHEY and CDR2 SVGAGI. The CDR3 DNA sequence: TGTGCCAGCAGGGCTGGGGGGCCAACTGAAGCTTTCTTT. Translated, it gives CASRAGGPTEAFF.

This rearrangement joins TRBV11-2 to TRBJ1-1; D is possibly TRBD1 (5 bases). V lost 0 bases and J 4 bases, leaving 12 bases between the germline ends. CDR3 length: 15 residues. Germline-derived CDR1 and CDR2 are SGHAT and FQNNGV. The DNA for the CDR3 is TGTGCCAGCAGCTTAGAAAAGGGGAGGAGCACTGAAGCTTTCTTT. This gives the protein CASSLEKGRSTEAFF.

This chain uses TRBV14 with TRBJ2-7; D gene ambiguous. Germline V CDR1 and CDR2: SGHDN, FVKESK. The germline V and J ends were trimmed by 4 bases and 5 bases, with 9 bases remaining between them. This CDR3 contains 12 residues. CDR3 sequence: CASSRRLNEQYF. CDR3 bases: TGTGCCAGCAGCCGCCGATTAAACGAGCAGTACTTC. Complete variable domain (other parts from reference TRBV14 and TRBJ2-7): EAGVTQFPSHSVIEKGQTVTLRCDPISGHDNLYWYRRVMGKEIKFLLHFVKESKQDESGMPNNRFLAERTGGTYSTLKVQPAELEDSGVYFCASSRRLNEQYFGPGTRLTVT.

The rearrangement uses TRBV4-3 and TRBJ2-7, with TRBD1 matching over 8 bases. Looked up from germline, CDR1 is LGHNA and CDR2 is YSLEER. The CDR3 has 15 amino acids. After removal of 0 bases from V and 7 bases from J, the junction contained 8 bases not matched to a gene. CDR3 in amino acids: CASSQELQGAREQYF. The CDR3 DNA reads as TGCGCCAGCAGCCAAGAGCTCCAGGGGGCGAGGGAGCAGTACTTC.

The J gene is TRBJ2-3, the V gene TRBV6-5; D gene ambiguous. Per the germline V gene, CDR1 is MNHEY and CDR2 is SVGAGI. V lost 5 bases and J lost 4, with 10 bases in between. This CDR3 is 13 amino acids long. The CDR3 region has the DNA TGTGCCAGCAGTCCCAACTGGGCAGATACGCAGTATTTT. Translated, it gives CASSPNWADTQYF.

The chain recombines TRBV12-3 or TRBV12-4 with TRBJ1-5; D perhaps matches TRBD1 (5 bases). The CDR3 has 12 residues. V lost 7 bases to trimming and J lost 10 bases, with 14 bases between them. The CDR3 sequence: CASKAPGGPQHF. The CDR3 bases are TGTGCCAGCAAGGCCCCCGGGGGACCCCAGCATTTT.

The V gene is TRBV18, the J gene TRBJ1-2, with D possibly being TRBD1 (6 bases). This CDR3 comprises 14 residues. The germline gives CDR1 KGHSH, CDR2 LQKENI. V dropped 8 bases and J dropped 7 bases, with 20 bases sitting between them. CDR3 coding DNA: TGTGCCAGCCCACGGGCGGGGGCAGAACGTGGCTACACCTTC. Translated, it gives CASPRAGAERGYTF.

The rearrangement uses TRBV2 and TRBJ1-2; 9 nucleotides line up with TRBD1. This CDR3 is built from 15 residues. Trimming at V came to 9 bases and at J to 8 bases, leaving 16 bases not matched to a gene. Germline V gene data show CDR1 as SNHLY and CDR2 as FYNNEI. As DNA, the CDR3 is TGTGCCAGTCGCCTAGACCGGAGACAGGGGGGAGGCTACACCTTC. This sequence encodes CASRLDRRQGGGYTF. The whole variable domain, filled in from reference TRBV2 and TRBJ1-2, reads EPEVTQTPSHQVTQMGQEVILRCVPISNHLYFYWYRQILGQKVEFLVSFYNNEISEKSEIFDDQFSVERPDGSNFTLKIRSTKLEDSAMYFCASRLDRRQGGGYTFGSGTRLTVV.

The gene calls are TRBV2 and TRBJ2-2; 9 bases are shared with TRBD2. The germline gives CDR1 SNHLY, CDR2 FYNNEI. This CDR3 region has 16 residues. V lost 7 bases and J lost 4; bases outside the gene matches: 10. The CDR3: CASTAPAGGITGELFF. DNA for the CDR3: TGTGCCAGCACCGCCCCCGCGGGGGGGATCACCGGGGAGCTGTTTTTT.

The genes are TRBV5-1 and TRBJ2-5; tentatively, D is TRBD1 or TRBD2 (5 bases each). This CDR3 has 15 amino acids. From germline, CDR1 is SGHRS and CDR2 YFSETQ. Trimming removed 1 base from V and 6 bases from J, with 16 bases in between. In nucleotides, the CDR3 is TGCGCCAGCAGCTTGAACCCAGGTGGGGGACAGACCCAGTACTTC. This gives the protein CASSLNPGGGQTQYF.

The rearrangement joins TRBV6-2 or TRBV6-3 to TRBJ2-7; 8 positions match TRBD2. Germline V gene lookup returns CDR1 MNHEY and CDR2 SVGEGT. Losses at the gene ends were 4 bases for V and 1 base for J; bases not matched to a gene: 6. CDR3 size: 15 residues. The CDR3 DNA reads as TGTGCCAGCAGTTTAACTAGCGGTATTTCCTACGAGCAGTACTTC. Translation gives CASSLTSGISYEQYF.